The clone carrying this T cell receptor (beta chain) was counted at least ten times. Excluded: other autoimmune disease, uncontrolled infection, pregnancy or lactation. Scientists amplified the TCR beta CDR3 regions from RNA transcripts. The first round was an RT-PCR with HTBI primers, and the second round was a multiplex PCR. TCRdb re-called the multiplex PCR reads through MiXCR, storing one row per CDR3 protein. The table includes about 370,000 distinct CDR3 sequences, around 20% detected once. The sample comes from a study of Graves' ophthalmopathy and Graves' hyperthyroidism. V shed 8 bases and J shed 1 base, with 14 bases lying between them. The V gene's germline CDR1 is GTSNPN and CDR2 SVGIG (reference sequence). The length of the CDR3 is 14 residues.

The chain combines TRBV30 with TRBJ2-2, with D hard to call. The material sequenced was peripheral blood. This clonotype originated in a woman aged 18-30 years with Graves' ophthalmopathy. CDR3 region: CAGDRSGNTGELFF. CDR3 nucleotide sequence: TGTGCCGGTGATCGGTCCGGGAACACCGGGGAGCTGTTTTTT.